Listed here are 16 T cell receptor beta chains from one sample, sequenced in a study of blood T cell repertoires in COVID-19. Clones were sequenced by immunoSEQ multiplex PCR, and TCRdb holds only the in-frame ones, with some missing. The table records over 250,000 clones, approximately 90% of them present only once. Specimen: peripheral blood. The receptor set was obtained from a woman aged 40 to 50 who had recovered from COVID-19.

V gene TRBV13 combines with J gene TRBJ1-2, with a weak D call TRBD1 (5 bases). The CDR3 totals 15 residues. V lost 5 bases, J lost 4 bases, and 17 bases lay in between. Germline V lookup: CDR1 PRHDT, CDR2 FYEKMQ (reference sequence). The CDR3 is CASSRAGLTPYGYTF. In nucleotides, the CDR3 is TGTGCCAGCAGCCGCGCGGGACTAACGCCCTATGGCTACACCTTC. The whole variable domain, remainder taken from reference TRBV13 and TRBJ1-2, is AAGVIQSPRHLIKEKRETATLKCYPIPRHDTVYWYQQGPGQDPQFLISFYEKMQSDKGSIPDRFSAQQFSDYHSELNMSSLELGDSALYFCASSRAGLTPYGYTFGSGTRLTVV.

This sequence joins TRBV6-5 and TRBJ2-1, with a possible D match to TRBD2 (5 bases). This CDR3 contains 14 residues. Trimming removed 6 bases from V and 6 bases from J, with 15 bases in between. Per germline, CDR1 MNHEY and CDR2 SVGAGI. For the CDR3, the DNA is TGTGCCAGCAGAGGGAGCGGACCGGGCAATGAGCAGTTCTTC. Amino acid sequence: CASRGSGPGNEQFF.

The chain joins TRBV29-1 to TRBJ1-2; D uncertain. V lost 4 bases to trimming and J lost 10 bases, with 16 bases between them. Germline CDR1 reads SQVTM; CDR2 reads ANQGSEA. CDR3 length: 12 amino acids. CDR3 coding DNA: TGCAGCGTTGCGGAGACCACTATGAACTACACCTTC. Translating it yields CSVAETTMNYTF.

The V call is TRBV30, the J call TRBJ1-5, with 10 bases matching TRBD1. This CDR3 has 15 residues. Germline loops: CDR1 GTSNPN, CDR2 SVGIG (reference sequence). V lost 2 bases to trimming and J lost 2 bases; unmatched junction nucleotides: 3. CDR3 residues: CAWSLGTGGNQPQHF. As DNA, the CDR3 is TGTGCCTGGAGTTTGGGGACAGGGGGCAATCAGCCCCAGCATTTT.

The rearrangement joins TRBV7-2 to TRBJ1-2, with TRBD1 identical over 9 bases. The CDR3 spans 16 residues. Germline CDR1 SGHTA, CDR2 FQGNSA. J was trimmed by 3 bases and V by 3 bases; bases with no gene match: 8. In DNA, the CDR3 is TGTGCCAGCAGCTTTCGGGACAGGGCGCCATACTATGGCTACACCTTC. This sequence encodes CASSFRDRAPYYGYTF.

CDR3 bases: TGTGCCAGCAGTTATGGGGAGGTCGCCTACAATGAGCAGTTCTTC. This encodes CASSYGEVAYNEQFF. This chain links TRBV6-2 or TRBV6-3 with TRBJ2-1, with a tentative D call TRBD2 (6 bases). The V end was cut by 3 bases, the J end by 2 bases, with 11 bases between. CDR3 length equals 15 residues. Germline assignment: CDR1 MNHEY and CDR2 SVGEGT.

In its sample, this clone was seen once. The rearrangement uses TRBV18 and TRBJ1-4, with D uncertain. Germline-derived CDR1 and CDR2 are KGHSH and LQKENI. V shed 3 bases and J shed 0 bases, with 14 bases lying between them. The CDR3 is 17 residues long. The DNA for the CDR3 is TGTGCCAGCTCACCCGCCTCCGGGAGACCAACTAATGAAAAACTGTTTTTT. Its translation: CASSPASGRPTNEKLFF.

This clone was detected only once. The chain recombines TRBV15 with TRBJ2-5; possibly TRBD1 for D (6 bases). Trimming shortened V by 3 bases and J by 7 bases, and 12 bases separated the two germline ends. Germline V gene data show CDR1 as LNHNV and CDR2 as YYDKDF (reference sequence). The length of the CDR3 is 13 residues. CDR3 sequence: CATSSFAQGTQYF. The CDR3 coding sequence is TGTGCCACCAGCAGCTTTGCACAGGGGACCCAGTACTTC.

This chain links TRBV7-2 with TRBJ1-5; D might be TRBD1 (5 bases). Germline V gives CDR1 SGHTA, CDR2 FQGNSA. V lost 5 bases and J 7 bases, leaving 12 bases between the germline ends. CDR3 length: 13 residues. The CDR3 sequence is CASSQGGSQPQHF. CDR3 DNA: TGTGCCAGCAGCCAGGGAGGTTCCCAGCCCCAGCATTTT.

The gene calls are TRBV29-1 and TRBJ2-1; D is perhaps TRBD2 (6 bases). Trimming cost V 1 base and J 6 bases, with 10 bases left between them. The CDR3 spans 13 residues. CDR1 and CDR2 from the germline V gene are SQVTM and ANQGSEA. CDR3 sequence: CSVEGGTANEQFF. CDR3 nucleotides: TGCAGCGTTGAAGGCGGGACTGCCAATGAGCAGTTCTTC.

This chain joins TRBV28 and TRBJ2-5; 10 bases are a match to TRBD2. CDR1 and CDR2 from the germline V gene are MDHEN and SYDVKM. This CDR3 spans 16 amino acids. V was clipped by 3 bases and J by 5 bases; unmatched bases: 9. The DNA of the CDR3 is TGTGCCAGCAGTTTCGGTTTACTAGCGGGACGGGAGACCCAGTACTTC. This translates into CASSFGLLAGRETQYF.

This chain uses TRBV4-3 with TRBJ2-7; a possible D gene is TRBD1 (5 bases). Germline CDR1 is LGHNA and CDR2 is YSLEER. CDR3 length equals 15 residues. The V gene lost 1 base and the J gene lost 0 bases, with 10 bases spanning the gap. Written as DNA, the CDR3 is TGCGCCAGCAGCCAAGTGGTGGGGCCCTCCTACGAGCAGTACTTC. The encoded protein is CASSQVVGPSYEQYF.

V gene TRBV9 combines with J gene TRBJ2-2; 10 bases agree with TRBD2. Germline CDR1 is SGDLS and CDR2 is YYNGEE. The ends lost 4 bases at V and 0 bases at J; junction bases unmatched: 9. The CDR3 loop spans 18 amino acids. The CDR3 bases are TGTGCCAGCAGCCCGAGGACTAGCGGCCCCGCGAACACCGGGGAGCTGTTTTTT. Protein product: CASSPRTSGPANTGELFF.

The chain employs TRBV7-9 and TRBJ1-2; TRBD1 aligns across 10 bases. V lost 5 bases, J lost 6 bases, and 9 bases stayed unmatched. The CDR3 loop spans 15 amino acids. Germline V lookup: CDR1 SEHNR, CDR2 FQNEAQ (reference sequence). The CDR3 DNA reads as TGTGCCAGCAGCCCACCGGGACAGGGGTTTAATGGCTACACCTTC. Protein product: CASSPPGQGFNGYTF.

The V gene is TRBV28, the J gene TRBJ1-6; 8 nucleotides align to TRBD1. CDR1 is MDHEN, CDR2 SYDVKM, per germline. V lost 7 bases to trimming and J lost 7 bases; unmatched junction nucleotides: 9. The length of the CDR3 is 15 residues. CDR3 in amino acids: CASNPRTGPNSPLHF. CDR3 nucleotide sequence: TGTGCCAGCAACCCAAGGACAGGGCCAAATTCACCCCTCCACTTT. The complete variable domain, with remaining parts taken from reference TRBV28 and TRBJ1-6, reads DVKVTQSSRYLVKRTGEKVFLECVQDMDHENMFWYRQDPGLGLRLIYFSYDVKMKEKGDIPEGYSVSREKKERFSLILESASTNQTSMYLCASNPRTGPNSPLHFGNGTRLTVT.

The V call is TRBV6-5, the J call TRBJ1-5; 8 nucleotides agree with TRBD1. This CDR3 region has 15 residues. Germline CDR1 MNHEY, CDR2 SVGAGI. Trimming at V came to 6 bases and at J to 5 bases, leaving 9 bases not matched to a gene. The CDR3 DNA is TGTGCCAGCAGACCCCCAGGGGGCGGTTATCAGCCCCAGCATTTT. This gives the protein CASRPPGGGYQPQHF.